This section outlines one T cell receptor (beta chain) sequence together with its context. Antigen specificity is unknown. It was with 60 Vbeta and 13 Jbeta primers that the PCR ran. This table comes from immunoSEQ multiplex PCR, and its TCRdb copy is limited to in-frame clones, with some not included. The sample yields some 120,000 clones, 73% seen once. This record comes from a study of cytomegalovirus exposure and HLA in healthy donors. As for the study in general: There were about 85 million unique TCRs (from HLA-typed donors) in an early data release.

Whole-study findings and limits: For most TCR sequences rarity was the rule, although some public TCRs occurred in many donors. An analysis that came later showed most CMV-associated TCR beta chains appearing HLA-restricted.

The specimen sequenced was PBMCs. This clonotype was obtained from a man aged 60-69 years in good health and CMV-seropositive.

CDR3: CASSPPGTVRETQYF. The CDR3 DNA is TGTGCCAGCTCACCACCGGGGACAGTCCGAGAGACCCAGTACTTC. The V and J genes are TRBV18 and TRBJ2-5; TRBD1 matches at 7 bases. V trimming: 0 bases; J trimming: 4 bases; junction bases outside the gene matches: 5. The CDR3 has 15 amino acids. From germline, CDR1 is KGHSH and CDR2 LQKENI. Complete variable domain (other parts from reference TRBV18 and TRBJ2-5): NAGVMQNPRHLVRRRGQEARLRCSPMKGHSHVYWYRQLPEEGLKFMVYLQKENIIDESGMPKERFSAEFPKEGPSILRIQQVVRGDSAAYFCASSPPGTVRETQYFGPGTRLLVL.